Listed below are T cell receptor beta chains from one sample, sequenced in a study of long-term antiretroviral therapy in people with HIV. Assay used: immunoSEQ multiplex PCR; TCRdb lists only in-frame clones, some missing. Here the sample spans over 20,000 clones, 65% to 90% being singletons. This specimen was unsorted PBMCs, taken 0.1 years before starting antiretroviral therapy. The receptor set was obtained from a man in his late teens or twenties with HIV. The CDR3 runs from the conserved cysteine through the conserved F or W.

CASSQLGGGSYEQYF 15 TRBJ2-7 TRBV4-3
CASSPRDRANEKLFF 15 TRBJ1-4 TRBV18
CASSLATGANYNEQFF 16 TRBJ2-1 TRBV13
CASSPGQSSGANVLTF 16 TRBJ2-6 TRBV9
CATSRDTGAGELFF 14 TRBJ2-2 TRBV15
CASSSVNTEAFF 12 TRBJ1-1 TRBV7-2
CASSVSGGGSHEQYF 15 TRBJ2-7 TRBV13
CASSTRSGGAINEQFF 16 TRBJ2-1 TRBV19
CASSTSGRGTDTQYF 15 TRBJ2-3 TRBV9
CASSFDRGRGTDTQYF 16 TRBJ2-3 TRBV19
CASSSGLALVEQYF 14 TRBJ2-7 TRBV13
CASSSPFQALTDTQYF 16 TRBJ2-3 TRBV7-2
CASSLPSTDYGYTF 14 TRBJ1-2 TRBV27
CASSASQGGDYGYTF 15 TRBJ1-2 TRBV19
CASSVAGGWTDTQYF 15 TRBJ2-3 TRBV9
CAWSVEANYGYTF 13 TRBJ1-2 TRBV30
CASTEGQGVGNTIYF 15 TRBJ1-3 TRBV6-1